A single sample gave rise to the 7 T cell receptor beta chains below, sequenced in a study of human T cells and chemical hapten exposure. TCRdb redid the calling of the RACE reads with MiXCR, one entry per CDR3 protein. The table records 25,000 to 35,000 distinct CDR3 sequences, around 7% of them present only once. Sample time point: healthy volunteer bleed at 2 weeks. Total RNA was isolated from unfractionated whole blood. Material: whole blood. The receptors derive from a human donor in good health. Some clones in this sample may be carry-over from other donors' samples.

The genes are TRBV18 and TRBJ1-2, with 7 bases fitting TRBD1. V trimming: 3 bases; J trimming: 2 bases; junction bases outside the gene matches: 6. Germline V lookup: CDR1 KGHSH, CDR2 LQKENI. The CDR3 has 15 residues. The CDR3 region has the DNA TGTGCCAGCTCACCTACACAGGACAGGAACTATGGCTACACCTTC. This codes for CASSPTQDRNYGYTF.

For the CDR3, the DNA is TGTGCCAGCTCACCGCGGACAGGGGATTGTACTGAAGCTTTCTTT. Translated, it gives CASSPRTGDCTEAFF. J is TRBJ1-1 and V is TRBV18, with 9 bases aligning to TRBD1. The CDR3 is made up of 15 amino acids. Germline V gene sequence: CDR1 KGHSH, CDR2 LQKENI. V gave up 3 bases and J gave up 5 bases; unmatched junction bases: 7.

This clonotype was picked up many times. The chain employs TRBV3-1 and TRBJ1-5; D gene ambiguous. The CDR3 runs to 15 residues. V lost 1 base and J lost 4, with 11 bases in between. Germline V gives CDR1 LGHDT, CDR2 YNNKEL (reference sequence). The CDR3 DNA follows: TGTGCCAGCAGCCAAGGTTTCGGAAGTAATCAGCCCCAGCATTTT. It yields the protein CASSQGFGSNQPQHF. The full variable domain, completed using reference TRBV3-1 and TRBJ1-5, is DTAVSQTPKYLVTQMGNDKSIKCEQNLGHDTMYWYKQDSKKFLKIMFSYNNKELIINETVPNRFSPKSPDKAHLNLHINSLELGDSAVYFCASSQGFGSNQPQHFGDGTRLSIL.

In this sample, this clonotype turned up many times. This rearrangement joins TRBV2 to TRBJ2-4, with 7 positions matching TRBD1. This CDR3 has 14 amino acids. Per germline, CDR1 SNHLY and CDR2 FYNNEI. With V trimmed by 6 bases and J by 8 bases, 10 bases remained unmatched. This chain's CDR3 is CASREQGDADIQYF. As DNA, the CDR3 is TGTGCCAGCAGAGAGCAGGGGGATGCGGACATTCAGTACTTC.

The table lists this clonotype with many counts. The V gene is TRBV5-1, the J gene TRBJ1-6, with unresolved D. Trimming pared 0 bases from V and 0 bases from J, leaving 7 bases between. Germline V gives CDR1 SGHRS, CDR2 YFSETQ. The CDR3 runs to 16 residues. The CDR3 sequence is CASSLAQGSYNSPLHF. The CDR3 DNA reads as TGCGCCAGCAGCTTGGCCCAAGGCTCCTATAATTCACCCCTCCACTTT. The variable domain in full, with the rest retrieved from reference TRBV5-1 and TRBJ1-6, is KAGVTQTPRYLIKTRGQQVTLSCSPISGHRSVSWYQQTPGQGLQFLFEYFSETQRNKGNFPGRFSGRQFSNSRSEMNVSTLELGDSALYLCASSLAQGSYNSPLHFGNGTRLTVT.

This clonotype turned up a few times. The chain is built from TRBV10-2 and TRBJ1-1; D is uncertain. Germline V gives CDR1 WSHSY, CDR2 SAAADI. V shed 5 bases and J shed 0 bases, with 7 bases lying between them. The CDR3 consists of 13 residues. This chain's CDR3 is CASSYTVNTEAFF. CDR3 in DNA: TGCGCCAGCAGTTATACAGTGAACACTGAAGCTTTCTTT.

This clonotype has ten or more counts. The chain couples TRBV11-2 to TRBJ1-3; possible D gene TRBD1, 6 bases. Germline V lookup: CDR1 SGHAT, CDR2 FQNNGV. This CDR3 is built from 15 residues. V shed 6 bases and J shed 1 base, with 13 bases lying between them. The CDR3 loop reads CASSYGGRSGNTIYF. CDR3 sequence (DNA): TGTGCCAGCAGTTACGGGGGGCGTTCTGGAAACACCATATATTTT. Full variable domain (missing parts from reference TRBV11-2 and TRBJ1-3): EAGVAQSPRYKIIEKRQSVAFWCNPISGHATLYWYQQILGQGPKLLIQFQNNGVVDDSQLPKDRFSAERLKGVDSTLKIQPAKLEDSAVYLCASSYGGRSGNTIYFGEGSWLTVV.